This T cell receptor (beta chain) is from a study of blood T cell repertoires in COVID-19 (TCRdb year 2020). Some background on the complete study: Collaborator samples came from the United States, Italy and Spain and covered acute and convalescent phases of COVID-19. The prospective study material was composed of cDNA or gDNA derived from T cells, B-cell-depleted T cells, or PBMCs. Deeply sampled blood TCRbeta repertoires from subjects exposed to, actively infected with, or recovered from COVID-19 were included in the dataset. The repertoires were released in a freely available public database intended as a resource for research on the immune response to SARS-CoV-2. The samples were drawn from the first 160 participants of the ongoing ImmuneRACE study and from 1,254 subjects provided by 6 global collaborators. The sample metadata nearly always contained a de-identified subject ID, COVID-19 status, age in years and sex. HLA class I and class II types, where available, came from metadata supplied by the sample provider rather than from assay-based typing. The study at large found these results: Clinical and demographic metadata were provided uncurated, with the amount varying by source and participant.

A word on this clone: This clone's antigen is unknown. Per-base qualities were not stored, and no clone one base away is much larger.

TCRbeta CDR3 regions were amplified from genomic DNA by means of the immunoSEQ Assay, a bias-controlled multiplex PCR. The paper's data handling went like this. The number of nucleated cells in each sample was estimated by amplification of reference gene primers within the assay. To quantify the absolute abundance of each unique TCRbeta CDR3 rearrangement, sequence reads were collapsed and filtered. Productive Simpson clonality was computed per sample as the square root of Simpson's diversity index over productive rearrangements. In its TCRdb copy, this immuneACCESS table keeps in-frame sequences only and misses some clones. Where compared with another copy, unresolved V genes explain less than half of these, and the others have no known cause. V, J and clone size reflect that table, while D and trimming were determined from the DNA. The sample yields a few hundred thousand clones; more than 75% were counted once. Jointly, the top ten make up over 2.5% of the sample.

Trimming accounts for 0 bases at V and 0 bases at J, while the number of junction bases matched to no gene is 2. From a lookup of the germline V gene, CDR1 and CDR2 are MRHNA and SNTAGT. The CDR3 spans 17 residues, from the cysteine through the phenylalanine. This entry keeps only the CDR3 DNA: 51 bases, framed from base 1. Samples from volunteer blood donors who had recovered from COVID-19 were contributed by a second Seattle source. The collaborating institutions used their own protocols to collect whole blood in K2EDTA tubes. For TCRbeta analysis, collaborator samples were shipped as frozen whole blood, as isolated PBMCs, or as DNA extracted from either sample type.

Here the chain combines TRBV6-4 and TRBJ2-7; 13 of the junction bases match TRBD2. Sequencing was done on a sample of peripheral blood. The sequence was collected from a man aged 45-65 years who had recovered from COVID-19. In nucleotides, the sequence is TGTGCCAGCAGTGACTCGGGACTAGCGGGACCCTCCTACGAGCAGTACTTC. It translates to CASSDSGLAGPSYEQYF.